Presented here are 19 T cell receptor beta chains from one specimen sequenced in a study of blood T cell repertoires in COVID-19 (dated by TCRdb to 2018 to 2020). Receptor amplification or capture employed the immunoSEQ multiplex PCR assay. This immuneACCESS table, as held by TCRdb, lists in-frame sequences with V and J called but not all clones. Of the missing ones, under half trace to an unresolved V gene in checked studies; the others have no known cause. The sample table contains 95,000 or so clones; only one count was recorded for under 85% of them. Clones ranked in the top ten supply about a quarter of the sample. Sequencing was done on a sample of peripheral blood. The source of these receptors is a human donor in a cohort sampled during active COVID-19.

CDR3 protein: CASSSGQGLNTIYF. The CDR3 DNA sequence: TGTGCCAGCAGCTCGGGACAGGGGTTAAACACCATATATTTT. This sequence joins TRBV7-2 and TRBJ1-3, with 10 bases fitting TRBD1. V was pared by 4 bases and J by 6 bases, with 3 bases of the junction left unmatched. Germline V gene lookup returns CDR1 SGHTA and CDR2 FQGNSA. The CDR3 has 14 residues.

This sequence joins TRBV28 and TRBJ1-4; D ambiguous. Trimming stripped 8 bases from V and 1 base from J, with 20 bases between. This CDR3 contains 17 residues. Germline V gene data show CDR1 as MDHEN and CDR2 as SYDVKM. The CDR3 DNA follows: TGTGCCAGCTATTCCTCAGGTCTTGAACAAACTAATGAAAAACTGTTTTTT. This encodes CASYSSGLEQTNEKLFF.

As concerns this clone: This sample also contains other DNA sequences that code for the same CDR3. This chain links TRBV19 with TRBJ1-5, with TRBD1 matching over 7 bases. Germline loops: CDR1 LNHDA, CDR2 SQIVND (reference sequence). J gave up 5 bases and V 0 bases, and 4 bases lay outside the gene matches. The CDR3 has 15 residues. CDR3 sequence reads: CASSIEQGRYQPQHF. DNA for the CDR3: TGTGCCAGTAGTATAGAACAGGGGAGGTATCAGCCCCAGCATTTT. Variable domain in full (rest from reference TRBV19 and TRBJ1-5): DGGITQSPKYLFRKEGQNVTLSCEQNLNHDAMYWYRQDPGQGLRLIYYSQIVNDFQKGDIAEGYSVSREKKESFPLTVTSAQKNPTAFYLCASSIEQGRYQPQHFGDGTRLSIL.

The rearrangement uses TRBV9 and TRBJ2-2, with TRBD2 identical over 7 bases. The germline gives CDR1 SGDLS, CDR2 YYNGEE. The CDR3 runs to 13 residues. V trimming: 3 bases; J trimming: 5 bases; junction bases outside the gene matches: 1. Written as DNA, the CDR3 is TGTGCCAGCAGCGCTAGCGGAACCGGGGAGCTGTTTTTT. Translating it yields CASSASGTGELFF. The whole variable domain, filled in from reference TRBV9 and TRBJ2-2, reads DSGVTQTPKHLITATGQRVTLRCSPRSGDLSVYWYQQSLDQGLQFLIQYYNGEERAKGNILERFSAQQFPDLHSELNLSSLELGDSALYFCASSASGTGELFFGEGSRLTVL.

The chain joins TRBV7-6 to TRBJ2-1; 7 bases fit TRBD2. Germline V gene lookup returns CDR1 SGHVS and CDR2 FNYEAQ. The CDR3 sequence is 16 residues long. V gave up 0 bases and J gave up 2 bases; unmatched junction bases: 4. The CDR3 nucleotides are TGTGCCAGCAGCTTAGCGGGGAGGGAGCCCTACAATGAGCAGTTCTTC. It codes for CASSLAGREPYNEQFF.

V is TRBV7-7 and J is TRBJ1-3; D gene ambiguous. The CDR3 covers 14 residues. Looked up from germline, CDR1 is SSHAT and CDR2 is FNYEAQ (reference sequence). CDR3 nucleotides: TGTGCAGTTACCAGGTCCTTCTCTGGAAACACCATATATTTT. Translated, it gives CAVTRSFSGNTIYF.

The V and J genes are TRBV2 and TRBJ2-3; D is perhaps TRBD2 (5 bases). The CDR3 loop spans 13 amino acids. CDR1 and CDR2 (germline): SNHLY, FYNNEI. V lost 6 bases and J lost 2, with 9 bases in between. CDR3: CASREDHTDTQYF. The CDR3 DNA reads as TGTGCCAGCAGGGAGGACCACACAGATACGCAGTATTTT.

The chain links TRBV4-3 to TRBJ2-7; 7 bases are shared with TRBD2. With V trimmed by 3 bases and J by 2 bases, 7 bases remained unmatched. The V gene's germline CDR1 is LGHNA and CDR2 YSLEER. The CDR3 has 15 amino acids. The CDR3 here is CASSQALGGTYEQYF. CDR3 DNA sequence: TGCGCCAGCAGCCAGGCCCTCGGGGGGACCTACGAGCAGTACTTC.

The CDR3 DNA sequence: TGTGCCAGTACGGAGACAGGGTCCTACAATGAGCAGTTCTTC. It yields the protein CASTETGSYNEQFF. The rearrangement uses TRBV19 and TRBJ2-1, with 7 bases matching TRBD1. This CDR3 has 14 amino acids. With 7 bases clipped from V and 1 base from J, the junction kept 4 bases outside the gene matches. In germline, CDR1 is LNHDA, CDR2 SQIVND (reference sequence).

This clone has just a few counts. The chain links TRBV9 to TRBJ1-2; D remains ambiguous. CDR3 size: 15 residues. Trimming took off 0 bases at V and 0 bases at J, with 9 bases between the two ends. Per germline, CDR1 SGDLS and CDR2 YYNGEE. As DNA, the CDR3 is TGTGCCAGCAGCGTAGCTTTTACAGCTAACTATGGCTACACCTTC. This codes for CASSVAFTANYGYTF.

This clone was found once. The chain recombines TRBV29-1 with TRBJ2-5, with a tentative D call TRBD1 (6 bases). Per the germline V gene, CDR1 is SQVTM and CDR2 is ANQGSEA. CDR3 length equals 13 residues. The V gene lost 3 bases and the J gene lost 2 bases, with 10 bases spanning the gap. CDR3 amino acids: CSVEGAVQETQYF. In DNA, the CDR3 is TGCAGCGTTGAGGGGGCCGTACAAGAGACCCAGTACTTC.

The chain is built from TRBV6-6 and TRBJ2-7; 8 bases line up with TRBD2. The germline V gene has CDR1 MNHNY and CDR2 SVGAGI (reference sequence). The CDR3 totals 12 residues. The V gene end was trimmed by 4 bases and the J gene end by 6 bases; junction bases not matched to a gene: 2. In nucleotides, the CDR3 is TGTGCCAGCAGTTGGGGACTAGGCGAGCAGTACTTC. This gives the protein CASSWGLGEQYF.

The chain recombines TRBV11-3 with TRBJ2-2; D gene unclear. With 1 base removed from V and 5 bases from J, the gap between germline ends came to 8 bases. In germline, CDR1 is SGHNT, CDR2 YENEEA. The CDR3 consists of 14 residues. CDR3 nucleotide sequence: TGTGCCAGCAGCTTAGCGTTGCTAACCGGGGAGCTGTTTTTT. It is translated as CASSLALLTGELFF.

The CDR3: CASSEIAGGMNTEAFF. CDR3 DNA: TGTGCCAGCAGTGAAATTGCAGGGGGTATGAACACTGAAGCTTTCTTT. The chain links TRBV25-1 to TRBJ1-1, with 7 nucleotides matching TRBD1. The V gene end was trimmed by 2 bases and the J gene end by 0 bases; junction bases not matched to a gene: 6. The CDR3 has 16 residues. Germline lookup yields CDR1 MGHDK and CDR2 SYGVNS.

The genes are TRBV28 and TRBJ1-5; D remains unclear. The germline gives CDR1 MDHEN, CDR2 SYDVKM. CDR3 length: 11 residues. Trimming left V 7 bases short and J 6 bases short, with 7 bases between. The CDR3 DNA is TGTGCCAGCAACTCCCTTCAGCCCCAGCATTTT. Protein sequence: CASNSLQPQHF.

The CDR3 is CASSQDYSGRHEQYF. CDR3 in DNA: TGTGCCAGCAGCCAAGATTATTCAGGTAGGCACGAGCAGTACTTC. The chain couples TRBV3-1 (or the pseudogene TRBV3-2) to TRBJ2-7; D gene uncertain. The CDR3 spans 15 residues. V was cut by 0 bases and J by 5 bases, with 14 bases left in between. Germline V CDR1 and CDR2: LGHDT, YNNKEL (reference sequence).

This chain uses TRBV2 with TRBJ1-6; 9 bases align to TRBD1. Germline assignment: CDR1 SNHLY and CDR2 FYNNEI. V was pared by 4 bases and J by 5 bases, with 0 bases of the junction left unmatched. The CDR3 sequence is 14 residues long. DNA for the CDR3: TGTGCCAGCAGTGGACAGGGGGATAATTCACCCCTCCACTTT. Translating it yields CASSGQGDNSPLHF.

This rearrangement joins TRBV7-8 to TRBJ1-6; the D is unclear. The germline V and J ends were trimmed by 1 base and 7 bases, with 8 bases remaining between them. Germline assignment: CDR1 SGHVS and CDR2 FQNEAQ. This CDR3 comprises 14 residues. The DNA for the CDR3 is TGTGCCAGCAGCTTAGGAGCCGGGAATTCACCCCTCCACTTT. Its translation is CASSLGAGNSPLHF.

This rearrangement joins TRBV19 to TRBJ1-1, with 9 positions matching TRBD1. The V gene end was trimmed by 7 bases and the J gene end by 4 bases; junction bases not matched to a gene: 10. The CDR3 extends over 15 amino acids. Germline loops: CDR1 LNHDA, CDR2 SQIVND (reference sequence). CDR3 sequence: CASKARQGGVTEAFF. The DNA for the CDR3 is TGTGCCAGTAAGGCTCGACAGGGGGGTGTCACTGAAGCTTTCTTT.